These T cell receptor beta chains were read from a single sample in a study of blood T cell repertoires in COVID-19. The protocol was immunoSEQ multiplex PCR, while the TCRdb copy is restricted to in-frame clones and leaves out a portion. The repertoire includes about 170,000 clones, 65% to 85% of them detected once, and 9.5% to 13% sits in the top ten. The specimen sequenced was peripheral blood. The receptors originated from a man between 65 and 85 years old with active or convalescent COVID-19. Each CDR3 is given with its conserved first and last residue.

TRBV7-2 CASKGLSNTGELFF
TRBV7-2 CASSPRLATNEKLFF
TRBV5-4 CATHPTRGAGGPYEQFF
TRBV6-2/TRBV6-3 CASSTYPTGTSGYEQYF
TRBV11-2 CASSTGTAANYGYTF
TRBV10-3 CAISDFGTGNYGYTF
TRBV7-9 CASILRAGGTEAFF
TRBV4-2 CASSQGGLSYEQYF
TRBV7-8 CASSPTPPGLAGGQQYF
TRBV29-1 CSVPGLAGKQFF
TRBV5-4 CASSLGGGAGELFF
TRBV7-8 CASSRQGTTNEKLFF
TRBV3-1/TRBV3-2 CASSQDTKRWEGLGEQYF
TRBV7-2 CASSRQAGQDSNQPQHF
TRBV11-2 CASSLEATEAFF
TRBV18 CASSPMGQGTGNTIYF
TRBV18 CASSLTADLNQPQHF
TRBV18 CASSDWTGQNYGYTF
TRBV2 CASRSGTSGSEQYF
TRBV28 CASTSAYEQYF
TRBV11-2 CASSSAQGAGYGYTF
TRBV6-2/TRBV6-3 CASSRQIEYGYTF
TRBV6-1 CASSGQGFSGANVLTF
TRBV19 CASSHNRDINQPQHF
TRBV7-2 CASSLGSGTGGNTIYF
TRBV28 CASSRRVKAGTGELFF
TRBV18 CASSPPDRTYTF
TRBV7-9 CASSTRDRVVNEQYF
TRBV18 CASSPDRGLLNTEAFF
TRBV30 CAWSVARVWDEQFF
TRBV25-1 CASSSTASYGYTF
TRBV29-1 CSVSRQGRETQYF
TRBV10-3 CAISGHGLASHEQYF
TRBV7-3 CASSLLAGDFTEQFF
TRBV2 CASSYTPQGAANEKLFF
TRBV7-9 CASSLEAGGESQPQHF
TRBV29-1 CSVGTGMLQPQHF
TRBV5-1 CASSLGAAGGSRNTIYF
TRBV2 CASSDRRVREGSPLHF